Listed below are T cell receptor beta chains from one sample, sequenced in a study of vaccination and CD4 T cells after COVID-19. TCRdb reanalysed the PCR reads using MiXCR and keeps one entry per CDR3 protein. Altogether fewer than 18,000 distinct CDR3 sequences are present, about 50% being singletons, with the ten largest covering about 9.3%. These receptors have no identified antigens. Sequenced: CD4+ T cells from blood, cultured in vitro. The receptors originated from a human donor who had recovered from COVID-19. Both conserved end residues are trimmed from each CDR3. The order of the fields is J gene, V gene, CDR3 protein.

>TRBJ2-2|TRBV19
ASNEAGLTGELF
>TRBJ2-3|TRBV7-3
ASSPQPPGLASGDTQY
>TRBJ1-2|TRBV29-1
SVEGGRTANYGYT
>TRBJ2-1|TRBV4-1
ASSQEGRLKQF
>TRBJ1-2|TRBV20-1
SAGGTGGRLGYT
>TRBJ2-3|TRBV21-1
ASSPVNPLGKISHTDTQY
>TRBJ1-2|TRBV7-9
ASSSYRGPATGYT
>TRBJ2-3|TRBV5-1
ASSGDTSSTDTQY
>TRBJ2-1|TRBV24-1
ATSDSYNEQF
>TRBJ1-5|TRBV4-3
ASSQDVRAGGRDQPQH
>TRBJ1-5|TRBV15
ATSPSWGIYSNQPQH
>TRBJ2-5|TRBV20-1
SAREWAGTQETQY
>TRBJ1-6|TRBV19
ASSRSRDRDNSPLH
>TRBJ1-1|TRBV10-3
AISESDAGSTEAF